What follows describes a single T cell receptor beta chain. Its antigen is not known. With autoimmune disease history or systemic immunosuppression, patients were excluded. Assay: immunoSEQ multiplex PCR; the TCRdb copy retains only in-frame clones and omits some. The data show approximately 49,000 clones, approximately 88% seen once. The data originate from a study of OX40 agonist ivuxolimab in advanced cancers. The wider study: There were three patients with partial responses, one having hepatocellular carcinoma and two cutaneous melanoma.

Study outcomes and limitations: Antigens targeted by the expanded peripheral T cells were not determined.

The CDR3 has 17 residues. CDR1 is SGHVS, CDR2 FQNEAQ, per germline. V was pared by 3 bases and J by 2 bases, with 10 bases of the junction left unmatched. The rearrangement links TRBV7-8 to TRBJ2-3; 8 bases align to TRBD2. This specimen was CD4+ or CD8+ T cells sorted from blood, taken in a trial of the OX40 agonist ivuxolimab. The sequence was obtained from an adult with an advanced solid tumor such as melanoma, head and neck, liver or kidney cancer. DNA for the CDR3: TGTGCCAGCAGCTTCTTAGAAGCGGGGGCCCTCACAGATACGCAGTATTTT. This sequence encodes CASSFLEAGALTDTQYF.